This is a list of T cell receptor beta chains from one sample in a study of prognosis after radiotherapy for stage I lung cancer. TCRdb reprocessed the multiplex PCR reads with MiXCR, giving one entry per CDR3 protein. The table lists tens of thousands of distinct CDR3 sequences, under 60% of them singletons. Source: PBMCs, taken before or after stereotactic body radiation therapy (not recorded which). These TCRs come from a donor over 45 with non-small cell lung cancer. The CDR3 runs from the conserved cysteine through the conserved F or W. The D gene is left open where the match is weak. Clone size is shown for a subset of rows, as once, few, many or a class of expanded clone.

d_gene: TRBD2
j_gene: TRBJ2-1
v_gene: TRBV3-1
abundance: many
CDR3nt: TGTGCCAGTGGTAGCGGGAGATACAATGAGCAGTTCTTC
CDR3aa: CASGSGRYNEQFF

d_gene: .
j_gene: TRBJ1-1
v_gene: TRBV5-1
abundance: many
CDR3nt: TGCGCCAGCAGCTTTGAGGGAACCGGAGCTTTCTTT
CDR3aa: CASSFEGTGAFF

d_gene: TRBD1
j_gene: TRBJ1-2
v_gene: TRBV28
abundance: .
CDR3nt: TGTGCCAGCACCAGGGCAGGGGGCCTCTATGGCTATGGCCACACCTTC
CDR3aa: CASTRAGGLYGYGHTF

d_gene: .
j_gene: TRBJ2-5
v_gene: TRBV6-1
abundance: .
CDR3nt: TGTGCTAGCAGTGAAGACCTCGGGAGGCAGGGGGACCAGTACTTC
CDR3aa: CASSEDLGRQGDQYF

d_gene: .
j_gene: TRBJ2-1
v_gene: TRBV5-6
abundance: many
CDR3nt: TGTGCCAGCAGCCGCCAGTCAGTAAGGCATGAGCAGTTCTTC
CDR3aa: CASSRQSVRHEQFF

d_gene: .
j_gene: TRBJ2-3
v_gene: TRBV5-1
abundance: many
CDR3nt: TGCGCCAGCAGCTTGTCCGGGCGGGATACGCAGTATTTT
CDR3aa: CASSLSGRDTQYF

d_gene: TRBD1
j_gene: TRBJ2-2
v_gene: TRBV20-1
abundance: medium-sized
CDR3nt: TGCAGTGCTAGGATACGACGTCAGGGGGCTCCAACGAACACCGGGGAGCTGTTTTTT
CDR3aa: CSARIRRQGAPTNTGELFF

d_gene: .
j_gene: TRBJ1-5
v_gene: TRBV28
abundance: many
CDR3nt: TGTGCCAGCACCATTAGCAATCAGCCCCAGCATTTT
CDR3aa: CASTISNQPQHF

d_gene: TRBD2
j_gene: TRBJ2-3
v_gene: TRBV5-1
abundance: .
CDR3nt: TGCGCCAGCAGCCCTCTATCGGGAGGGCCCGAGGATACTCAGTATTTT
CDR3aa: CASSPLSGGPEDTQYF

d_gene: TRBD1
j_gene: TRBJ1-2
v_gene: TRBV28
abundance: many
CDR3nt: TGTGCCAGCAGAGACTCTCGACAGGGGGCGAGCTATGGCTACACCTTC
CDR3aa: CASRDSRQGASYGYTF

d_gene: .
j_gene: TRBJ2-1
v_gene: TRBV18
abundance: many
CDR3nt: TGTGCCAGCTCCTCAACCTTTAGACAGTATGAGCAGTTCTTC
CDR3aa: CASSSTFRQYEQFF

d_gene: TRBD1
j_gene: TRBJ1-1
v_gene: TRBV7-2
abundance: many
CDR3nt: TGTGCCAGCAGCCCGACAGGGGGCTTTAGGATGAACACTGAAGCTTTCTTT
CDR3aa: CASSPTGGFRMNTEAFF

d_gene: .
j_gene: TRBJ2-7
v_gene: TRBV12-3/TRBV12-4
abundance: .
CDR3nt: TGTGCCATCAGCCTCCAGCAGGTGGATTTATACGAGCAGTACTTC
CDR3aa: CAISLQQVDLYEQYF

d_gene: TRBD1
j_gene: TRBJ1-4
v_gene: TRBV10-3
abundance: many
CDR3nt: TGTGCCATCAGTCCGGACAGGACTAATGAAAAACTGTTTTTT
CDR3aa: CAISPDRTNEKLFF

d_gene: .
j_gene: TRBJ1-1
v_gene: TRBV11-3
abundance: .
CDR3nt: TGTGCCAGCAGCGAATCCCTGAACACTGAAGCTTTCTTT
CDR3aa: CASSESLNTEAFF

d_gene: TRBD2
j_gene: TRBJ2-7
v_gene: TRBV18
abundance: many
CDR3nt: TGTGCCAGCTCCCGAATTACTAGCGGGAGGGCCTTCTACGAGCAGTACTTC
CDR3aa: CASSRITSGRAFYEQYF

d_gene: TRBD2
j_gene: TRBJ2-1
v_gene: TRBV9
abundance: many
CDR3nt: TGTGCCAGCAGCCTAACCGGGACTAGTCAGCATGAGCAGTTCTTC
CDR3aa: CASSLTGTSQHEQFF

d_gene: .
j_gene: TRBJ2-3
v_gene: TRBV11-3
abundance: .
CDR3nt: TGTGCCATCGTGCGGCGCACAGATACGCAGTATTTT
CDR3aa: CAIVRRTDTQYF

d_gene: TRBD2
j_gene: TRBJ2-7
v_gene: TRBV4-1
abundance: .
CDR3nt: TGCGCCAGCAGCCAAAATCTGGGACTAGCGATTCCCTACGAGCAGTACTTC
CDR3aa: CASSQNLGLAIPYEQYF

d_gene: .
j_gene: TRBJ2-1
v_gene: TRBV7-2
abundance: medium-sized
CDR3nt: TGTGCCAGCAGGTTAACGAATGAGCAGTTCTTC
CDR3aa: CASRLTNEQFF

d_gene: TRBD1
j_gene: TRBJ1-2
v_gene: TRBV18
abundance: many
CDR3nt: TGTGCCAGCGCGGACAGGGTGGTTGGCTACACCTTC
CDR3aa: CASADRVVGYTF

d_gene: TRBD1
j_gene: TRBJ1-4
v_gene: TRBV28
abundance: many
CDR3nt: TGTGCCAGCAGTCTCCCAGGGGGCGGTAGTGAAAAACTGTTTTTT
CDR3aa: CASSLPGGGSEKLFF

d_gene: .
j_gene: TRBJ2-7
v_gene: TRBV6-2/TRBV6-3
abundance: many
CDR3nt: TGTGCCAGCAGTTTGGGGGTTCTTTACGAGCAGTACTTC
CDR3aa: CASSLGVLYEQYF

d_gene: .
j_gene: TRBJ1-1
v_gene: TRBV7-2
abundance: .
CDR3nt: TGTGCCAGCAGCCTAGGAGGGCAGGGTGGGAGGGAAGCTTTCTTT
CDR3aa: CASSLGGQGGREAFF

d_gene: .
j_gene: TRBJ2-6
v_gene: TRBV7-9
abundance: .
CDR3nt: TGTGCCAGCATCGTCGGAACACTCGGCTCTGGGTCCAACGTCCTGACTTTC
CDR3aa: CASIVGTLGSGSNVLTF

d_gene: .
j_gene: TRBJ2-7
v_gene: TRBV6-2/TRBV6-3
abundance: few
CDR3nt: TGTGCCAGCAGCTACTCCTCGGCCTTTCCCTACGGGCAGTACTTC
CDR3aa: CASSYSSAFPYGQYF

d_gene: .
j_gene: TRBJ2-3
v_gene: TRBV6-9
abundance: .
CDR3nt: TGTGCCAGCAGTTACGACAAGAGGGACCTCAGCACAGATACGCAGTATTTT
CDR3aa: CASSYDKRDLSTDTQYF

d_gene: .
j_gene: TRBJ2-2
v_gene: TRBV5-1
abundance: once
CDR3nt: TGCGCCAGCAGCCACGTCTGGCAGGTGGGTTTGCGGAACGTCGGGGAGCTGTTTTTT
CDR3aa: CASSHVWQVGLRNVGELFF

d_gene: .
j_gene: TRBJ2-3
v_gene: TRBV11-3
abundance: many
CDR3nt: TGTGCCAGCAGCTTAGGACAGGATGCGGATACGCAGTATTTT
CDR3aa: CASSLGQDADTQYF

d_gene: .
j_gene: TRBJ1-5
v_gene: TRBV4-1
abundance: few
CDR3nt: TGCGCCAGCAGCCAAGGGGGAGTATTAGGGGGGGTAGACAATCAGCCCCAGCATTTT
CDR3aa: CASSQGGVLGGVDNQPQHF

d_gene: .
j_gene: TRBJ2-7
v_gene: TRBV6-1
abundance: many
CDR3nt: TGTGCCAGCAGTCCCAGACAGGAACCCTACGAGCAGTACTTC
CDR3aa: CASSPRQEPYEQYF

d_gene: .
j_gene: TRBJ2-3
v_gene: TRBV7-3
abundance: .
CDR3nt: TGTGCCAGCAGCTCTGTACTGCCCCCTGATACGCAGTATTTT
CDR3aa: CASSSVLPPDTQYF

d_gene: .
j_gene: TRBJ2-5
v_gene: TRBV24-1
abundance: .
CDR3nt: TGTGCCACCAGTGTGGTCGGGAGACTTGGAGAGACCCAATACTTC
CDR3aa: CATSVVGRLGETQYF

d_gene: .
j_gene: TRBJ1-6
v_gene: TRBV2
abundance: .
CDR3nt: TGTGCCAGCAGTGGGACCAAGGGACTCGGTTCACCCCTCCAATTT
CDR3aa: CASSGTKGLGSPLQF

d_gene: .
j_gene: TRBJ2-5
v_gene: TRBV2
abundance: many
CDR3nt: TGTGCCAGCAGCGAAACAGAGACCCAGTACTTC
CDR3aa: CASSETETQYF

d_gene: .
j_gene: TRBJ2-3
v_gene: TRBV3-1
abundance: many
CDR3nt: TGTGCCAGCAGCCAAGATCTGGGGGGGCGTTTCACAGATACGCAGTATTTT
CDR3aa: CASSQDLGGRFTDTQYF

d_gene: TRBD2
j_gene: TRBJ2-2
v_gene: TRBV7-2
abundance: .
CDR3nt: TGTGCCAGCAGCCCAAATAGCGGGGGGAACAGGGAGCTGTTTTTT
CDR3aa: CASSPNSGGNRELFF

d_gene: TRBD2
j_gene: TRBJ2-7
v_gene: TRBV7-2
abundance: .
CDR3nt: TGTGCCAGCAGCTTAGTAGCGGGAGCTGACGAGCAGTACTTC
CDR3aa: CASSLVAGADEQYF

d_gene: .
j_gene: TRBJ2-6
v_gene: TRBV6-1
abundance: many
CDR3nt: TGTGCCAGCGCGCCTGGGGCCAACGTCCTGACTTTC
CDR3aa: CASAPGANVLTF

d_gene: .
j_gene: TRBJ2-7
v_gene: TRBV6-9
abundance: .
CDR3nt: TGTGCCAGCAGTTACTCCGCTGGGGGAACAGGCTCCTACGAGCAGTACTTC
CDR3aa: CASSYSAGGTGSYEQYF

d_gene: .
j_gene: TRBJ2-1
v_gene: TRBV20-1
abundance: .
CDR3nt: TGCAGTTCTAGAAGGCCGACAGGTGTTAACAATGAGCAGTTCTTC
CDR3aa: CSSRRPTGVNNEQFF

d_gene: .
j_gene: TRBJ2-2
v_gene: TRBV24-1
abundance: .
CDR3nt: TGTGCCACCAGTGACCCGACCGGGGAGCTGTTTTTT
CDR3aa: CATSDPTGELFF

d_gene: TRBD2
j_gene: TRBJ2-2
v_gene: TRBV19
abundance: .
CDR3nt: TGTGCCAGTAGTACCAGGACTAGCGGGGGGACCGTGTATGGTGAGCTGTTTTTT
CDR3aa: CASSTRTSGGTVYGELFF

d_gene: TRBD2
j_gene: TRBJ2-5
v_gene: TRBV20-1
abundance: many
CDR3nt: TGCAGTGCTAGACCTATTACTAGCGGGAAGGAGACCCAGTACTTC
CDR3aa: CSARPITSGKETQYF

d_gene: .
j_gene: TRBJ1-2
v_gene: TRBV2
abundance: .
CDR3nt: TGTGCCAGCAGTGACAGGGTGAACTATGGCTACACCTTC
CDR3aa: CASSDRVNYGYTF

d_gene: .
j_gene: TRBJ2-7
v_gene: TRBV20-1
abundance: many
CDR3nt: TGCAGTGCTAGAGACCCCTCCGGGTCCTACGAGCAGTACTTC
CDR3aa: CSARDPSGSYEQYF